Given below is one T cell receptor beta chain in context. This record belongs to a study of cytomegalovirus exposure and HLA in healthy donors. Trimming took 1 base from V and 4 from J, leaving 8 bases between them. Per germline, CDR1 MGHRA and CDR2 YSYEKL. This CDR3 is 14 amino acids long. In the PCR, 60 Vbeta and 13 Jbeta primers were used. Data came from immunoSEQ multiplex PCR; TCRdb stores just in-frame clones and leaves some out. The sample lists 150,000 to 200,000 clones, roughly 70% occurring once. V usage is TRBV4-1 and J usage is TRBJ1-3; no reliable D call. Input material: PBMCs. This TCR was sampled from a girl aged 5 to 17 in good health and CMV-seronegative. The CDR3: CASSQGGTGNTIYF. For the CDR3, the DNA is TGCGCCAGCAGCCAAGGAGGCACCGGAAACACCATATATTTT.